The rows below give T cell receptor beta chains drawn from one sample of a study of blood T cell repertoires in COVID-19. Here immunoSEQ multiplex PCR was the method, and the copy in TCRdb shows in-frame clones only, minus some. The sample comprises about 81,000 clones, just over 85% of which are singletons, and 4.8% rests with the top ten. Sequencing was carried out using peripheral blood. The source is an elderly woman with acute or convalescent COVID-19. The conserved cysteine and the conserved F or W are not part of the CDR3 here. The D gene is left open where the match is weak.

CDR3 | V | length | J | D
ETGLCSNQPQH | TRBV3-1/TRBV3-2 | 11 | TRBJ1-5 | .
ASSVVSGREGTDTQY | TRBV6-4 | 15 | TRBJ2-3 | TRBD2
ASSSTLGNTIY | TRBV12-3/TRBV12-4 | 11 | TRBJ1-3 | .
ASSIGQGAIGNTIY | TRBV5-1 | 14 | TRBJ1-3 | TRBD1
ASSQAGQRETQY | TRBV4-1 | 12 | TRBJ2-5 | .
ASNPTSGGQF | TRBV6-5 | 10 | TRBJ2-1 | TRBD2
ASSLAQTAAYNSPLH | TRBV7-6 | 15 | TRBJ1-6 | .
SVEPGLNTGELF | TRBV29-1 | 12 | TRBJ2-2 | .
ASSLVAGAQNEQF | TRBV5-1 | 13 | TRBJ2-1 | .
ASSQDGGGYNEKLF | TRBV4-1 | 14 | TRBJ1-4 | .
ASSLVARGAGETQY | TRBV5-6 | 14 | TRBJ2-5 | .
ASSIQRGSYEQY | TRBV19 | 12 | TRBJ2-7 | TRBD2
ASSRVGIDEQF | TRBV5-6 | 11 | TRBJ2-1 | .
ASSSDRNNEQF | TRBV11-2 | 11 | TRBJ2-1 | TRBD1
ASRGASGNTIY | TRBV3-1/TRBV3-2 | 11 | TRBJ1-3 | .
ASSPAEYSNQPQH | TRBV18 | 13 | TRBJ1-5 | .
AISQYGTGDEQY | TRBV10-3 | 12 | TRBJ2-7 | TRBD1
ASSLGPGVETQY | TRBV5-1 | 12 | TRBJ2-5 | .
ASSPRRASGNTIY | TRBV18 | 13 | TRBJ1-3 | .
ASSQEAGHYNEQF | TRBV5-1 | 13 | TRBJ2-1 | TRBD2
ASSQGRGEAKNIQY | TRBV4-2 | 14 | TRBJ2-4 | .
ASSTSGTSGQETQY | TRBV9 | 14 | TRBJ2-5 | TRBD2
ASSQGPQGAEGYT | TRBV4-2 | 13 | TRBJ1-2 | TRBD1
ASSPLNGQGNYGYT | TRBV27 | 14 | TRBJ1-2 | TRBD1
AWSLSGGYNEQF | TRBV30 | 12 | TRBJ2-1 | .
AWSFGFEQF | TRBV30 | 9 | TRBJ2-1 | .
ASSLGTEFTDTQY | TRBV11-3 | 13 | TRBJ2-3 | .
ASSIVQGGQPQH | TRBV19 | 12 | TRBJ1-5 | TRBD1
ASSKRTGGVEKLF | TRBV7-2 | 13 | TRBJ1-4 | TRBD1
ASSPPGVDEQY | TRBV18 | 11 | TRBJ2-7 | .
ASSAGTGGTEAF | TRBV6-6 | 12 | TRBJ1-1 | TRBD1
ASSLDRADTEAF | TRBV5-1 | 12 | TRBJ1-1 | TRBD1
SGQLVDNEQF | TRBV29-1 | 10 | TRBJ2-1 | .
ASSYSQGIMNTEAF | TRBV6-2/TRBV6-3 | 14 | TRBJ1-1 | .
ASRDRANYGYT | TRBV2 | 11 | TRBJ1-2 | TRBD1
ASSYSGEEAF | TRBV6-5 | 10 | TRBJ1-1 | .
ASSLAGRSSYNEQF | TRBV7-2 | 14 | TRBJ2-1 | .
ASRPSGSGANVLT | TRBV27 | 13 | TRBJ2-6 | TRBD2
ATSRRGYNEQF | TRBV24-1 | 11 | TRBJ2-1 | .
ASSLTYEQY | TRBV5-8 | 9 | TRBJ2-7 | .
SVRTRLTYNEQF | TRBV29-1 | 12 | TRBJ2-1 | .
ASSPTGYEQY | TRBV7-2 | 10 | TRBJ2-7 | .
ASSEESRKPQH | TRBV2 | 11 | TRBJ1-5 | .
ASSETGGSQF | TRBV9 | 10 | TRBJ2-1 | .
ASSSPRTDTQY | TRBV5-4 | 11 | TRBJ2-3 | .
ASSPEGTEAF | TRBV18 | 10 | TRBJ1-1 | .
ASSQQGYNEQF | TRBV2 | 11 | TRBJ2-1 | TRBD1
ASSGGGGYTEAF | TRBV19 | 12 | TRBJ1-1 | .
ASSIEEGYIQY | TRBV19 | 11 | TRBJ2-4 | .
ASSIGQFEAF | TRBV19 | 10 | TRBJ1-1 | .